Below, 15 T cell receptor beta chains from the same sample are listed, as sequenced in a study of vaccination effects on CD4 cells after COVID-19. After expansion with viral peptide pools in the ViraFEST assay, antigen-specific CD4+ T cells were sequenced. Investigators separated out CD4+ T cells once around 9 days of culture had passed. These receptors are not linked to any known antigen. Sequenced by immunoSEQ multiplex PCR; TCRdb stores in-frame clones only, minus some. This table holds 20,000 or so clones, around 66% found once. Sequencing used CD4+ T cells from PBMCs cultured with HCoV-229E spike peptides, obtained before COVID-19 vaccination. The receptors shown here come from a human donor who received a COVID-19 vaccine.

The chain employs TRBV5-6 and TRBJ1-2; D is ambiguous. V gave up 3 bases and J gave up 4 bases, with 13 bases separating them. Germline CDR1 SGHDT, CDR2 YYEEEE. This CDR3 is built from 14 residues. CDR3 amino acids: CASSSPAHSYGYTF. CDR3 nucleotide sequence: TGTGCCAGCAGCTCCCCCGCTCATAGCTATGGCTACACCTTC.

This clone was seen only a few times. This chain uses TRBV27 with TRBJ2-1; 11 bases fit TRBD2. Germline values: CDR1 MNHEY, CDR2 SMNVEV (reference sequence). The length of the CDR3 is 15 residues. The ends lost 3 bases at V and 9 bases at J; junction bases unmatched: 7. The CDR3 here is CASSFRTSGGREQFF. The CDR3 DNA follows: TGTGCCAGCAGTTTCCGTACTAGCGGGGGACGTGAGCAGTTCTTC.

The rearrangement joins TRBV27 to TRBJ1-2; the D gene is possibly TRBD1 (6 bases). The CDR3 spans 15 residues. V was trimmed by 2 bases and J by 2 bases, leaving 12 bases between them. Per germline, CDR1 MNHEY and CDR2 SMNVEV (reference sequence). In nucleotides, the CDR3 is TGTGCCAGCAGTTTACTCCCAACAGGGAACTATGGCTACACCTTC. This gives the protein CASSLLPTGNYGYTF.

The genes are TRBV6-2 or TRBV6-3 and TRBJ1-2; 7 nucleotides match TRBD1. Germline values: CDR1 MNHEY, CDR2 SVGEGT. CDR3 size: 14 residues. The V segment lost 2 bases and the J segment 0 bases; nucleotides outside the gene matches: 0. This CDR3 is CASSYGTANYGYTF. The CDR3 DNA sequence: TGTGCCAGCAGTTACGGGACAGCTAACTATGGCTACACCTTC.

V usage is TRBV10-1 and J usage is TRBJ2-3; 7 positions match TRBD1. J lost 6 bases, V lost 3 bases, and 6 bases had no gene match. The germline V gene encodes CDR1 WNHNN and CDR2 SYGVQD (reference sequence). CDR3 size: 14 residues. The DNA of the CDR3 is TGCGCCAGCAGTGAAGGGACAGACCAGGATACGCAGTATTTT. Protein: CASSEGTDQDTQYF.

The CDR3 loop is CASSSGTRDYEQYF. CDR3 DNA sequence: TGTGCCAGCAGCTCCGGGACTAGGGACTACGAGCAGTACTTC. The genes are TRBV5-4 and TRBJ2-7; 8 nucleotides line up with TRBD2. Germline assignment: CDR1 SGHNT and CDR2 YYREEE (reference sequence). CDR3 size: 14 residues. With V trimmed by 3 bases and J by 3 bases, 5 bases remained unmatched.

This clone was observed a few times. The chain has TRBV10-3 and TRBJ1-3; no firm D call. The length of the CDR3 is 16 residues. Germline CDR1 reads ENHRY; CDR2 reads SYGVKD. V dropped 2 bases and J dropped 0 bases, with 11 bases sitting between them. This CDR3 is CAISEREDNSGNTIYF. CDR3 DNA sequence: TGTGCCATCAGTGAGCGTGAAGACAACTCTGGAAACACCATATATTTT.

This clone was observed once. This sequence joins TRBV7-8 and TRBJ2-7; 11 bases map to TRBD2. Germline values: CDR1 SGHVS, CDR2 FQNEAQ. This CDR3 is built from 17 residues. The J segment lost 0 bases and the V segment lost 3 bases, leaving 7 bases of the junction unmatched. The CDR3 coding sequence is TGTGCCAGCAGCTTCGGGGGACTAGCGGAAAGCTCCTACGAGCAGTACTTC. Residues: CASSFGGLAESSYEQYF.

The chain recombines TRBV28 with TRBJ1-5; possibly TRBD1 for D (5 bases). Germline CDR1 MDHEN, CDR2 SYDVKM. The V gene lost 6 bases and the J gene lost 7 bases, with 16 bases spanning the gap. CDR3 size: 14 residues. CDR3 amino acids: CASRSPGNWQPQHF. CDR3 in DNA: TGTGCCAGCAGGTCTCCAGGGAACTGGCAGCCCCAGCATTTT.

The chain joins TRBV5-4 to TRBJ2-2, with D maybe TRBD1 (5 bases). The V gene's germline CDR1 is SGHNT and CDR2 YYREEE (reference sequence). Trimming removed 4 bases at V and 8 bases at J, with 9 bases between. CDR3 length equals 12 residues. CDR3 nucleotide sequence: TGTGCCAGCAGCCTAAACAGGGGGGAGCTGTTTTTT. This translates into CASSLNRGELFF. The complete variable domain, with remaining parts taken from reference TRBV5-4 and TRBJ2-2, reads ETGVTQSPTHLIKTRGQQVTLRCSSQSGHNTVSWYQQALGQGPQFIFQYYREEENGRGNFPPRFSGLQFPNYSSELNVNALELDDSALYLCASSLNRGELFFGEGSRLTVL.

The genes are TRBV5-1 and TRBJ2-3; unclear D gene. CDR1 SGHRS and CDR2 YFSETQ come from the germline V gene. The CDR3 runs to 17 residues. Trimming took off 4 bases at V and 2 bases at J, with 20 bases between the two ends. The CDR3 here is CASSRTGFRAVTDTQYF. CDR3 bases: TGCGCCAGCAGCCGAACTGGATTTCGAGCAGTCACAGATACGCAGTATTTT.

The J gene is TRBJ1-5, the V gene TRBV30; 7 bases align to TRBD1. The germline V gene has CDR1 GTSNPN and CDR2 SVGIG (reference sequence). V trimming: 1 base; J trimming: 4 bases; junction bases outside the gene matches: 7. The CDR3 contains 15 residues. The CDR3 is CAWSDFGTENQPQHF. The CDR3 DNA follows: TGTGCCTGGAGTGATTTTGGGACAGAGAATCAGCCCCAGCATTTT.

This chain links TRBV29-1 with TRBJ2-7; D is undetermined. V lost 4 bases, J lost 4 bases, and 8 bases lay in between. From germline, CDR1 is SQVTM and CDR2 ANQGSEA. This CDR3 region has 11 residues. The CDR3: CSVADGYEQYF. The CDR3 DNA reads TGCAGCGTTGCGGACGGTTACGAGCAGTACTTC.

V and J are TRBV9 and TRBJ1-3; no clear D. This CDR3 comprises 14 residues. Trimming left V 0 bases short and J 4 bases short, with 8 bases between. Germline CDR1 SGDLS, CDR2 YYNGEE. CDR3 nucleotides: TGTGCCAGCAGCGTAGGTAGATCCGGAAACACCATATATTTT. Translation: CASSVGRSGNTIYF.

The chain couples TRBV6-5 to TRBJ1-1; D perhaps matches TRBD1 (6 bases). This CDR3 is 15 amino acids long. Germline V gene data show CDR1 as MNHEY and CDR2 as SVGAGI. Trimming removed 3 bases at V and 4 bases at J, with 15 bases between. The CDR3 DNA follows: TGTGCCAGCAGTTATCCAGGGGTCGGGGGCACTGAAGCTTTCTTT. Its translation: CASSYPGVGGTEAFF.